These 32 T cell receptor beta chains originate from one sample sequenced in a study of T cell responses to AZD1222 COVID-19 vaccine. Sequencing was performed with immunoSEQ multiplex PCR; in TCRdb, only in-frame clones are kept and a portion is missing. The sample lists more than 140,000 clones; approximately 88% were seen once. The input for sequencing was peripheral blood, taken on day 0 of AZD1222 vaccination. The receptors derive from an adult in good health.

The V and J genes are TRBV28 and TRBJ2-7, with TRBD2 identical over 10 bases. Germline V lookup: CDR1 MDHEN, CDR2 SYDVKM. This CDR3 is 16 amino acids long. The V and J ends lost 4 bases and 3 bases, in that order; junction bases with no gene match: 9. The CDR3 sequence: CASSSHTSGISYEQYF. CDR3 coding DNA: TGTGCCAGCAGTTCCCACACTAGCGGGATAAGCTACGAGCAGTACTTC. The variable domain in full, completed from reference TRBV28 and TRBJ2-7, reads DVKVTQSSRYLVKRTGEKVFLECVQDMDHENMFWYRQDPGLGLRLIYFSYDVKMKEKGDIPEGYSVSREKKERFSLILESASTNQTSMYLCASSSHTSGISYEQYFGPGTRLTVT.

The chain joins TRBV21-1 to TRBJ2-7. TRBV21-1 is marked as a pseudogene. The CDR3 has 16 residues. Written as DNA, the CDR3 is TGTGCCAGCAGCCCCGGGGGCGAGTTAGTCTCCTACGAGCAGTACTTC. Its translation is CASSPGGELVSYEQYF.

The chain is built from TRBV12-3 or TRBV12-4 and TRBJ2-3, with D possibly matching TRBD1 (6 bases). The CDR3 covers 13 residues. V lost 5 bases and J lost 5, with 11 bases in between. The CDR3 is CASSPQGQDTQYF. The DNA of the CDR3 is TGTGCCAGCAGTCCCCAGGGGCAAGATACGCAGTATTTT.

The rearrangement uses TRBV3-1 (or the pseudogene TRBV3-2) and TRBJ2-3, with TRBD2 identical over 8 bases. The length of the CDR3 is 15 residues. The germline V gene has CDR1 LGHDT and CDR2 YNNKEL (reference sequence). V trimming: 1 base; J trimming: 5 bases; junction bases outside the gene matches: 5. CDR3 nucleotides: TGTGCCAGCAGCCAAGGAAATAGCGGGAAAGATACGCAGTATTTT. Amino acid sequence: CASSQGNSGKDTQYF.

This clone was seen just once. CDR3 sequence reads: CASSYFSTSYNSPLHF. CDR3 nucleotide sequence: TGTGCCAGCAGTTACTTCAGTACCTCATATAATTCACCCCTCCACTTT. This sequence joins TRBV6-5 and TRBJ1-6; D ambiguous. Between the trimmed V and J ends, which lost 1 base and 4 bases, there was a span of 11 bases. The CDR3 loop spans 16 amino acids. Germline V gives CDR1 MNHEY, CDR2 SVGAGI.

Only one count was recorded for this clone. The rearrangement links TRBV10-3 to TRBJ1-2, with 7 nucleotides matching TRBD1. Germline V gene lookup returns CDR1 ENHRY and CDR2 SYGVKD. The CDR3 covers 12 residues. The junction had 1 base not matched to a gene; V was cut back by 2 bases and J by 7 bases. CDR3 sequence: CAISETGVGYTF. Here the CDR3 DNA reads TGTGCCATCAGTGAGACAGGGGTTGGCTACACCTTC.

CDR3 protein: CARSLEVAPYEQYF. DNA of the CDR3: TGTGCCAGAAGCTTGGAGGTCGCCCCCTACGAGCAGTACTTC. The chain is built from TRBV5-3 and TRBJ2-7; no reliable D call. TRBV5-3 is given ORF status, its function remaining uncertain. V shed 0 bases and J shed 2 bases, with 9 bases lying between them. The CDR3 is made up of 14 amino acids.

This clone was seen ten or more times. V is TRBV28 and J is TRBJ2-7; D is tentatively TRBD1 or TRBD2 (5 bases each). This CDR3 contains 17 residues. Trimming took 3 bases from V and 5 from J, leaving 23 bases between them. The germline V gene encodes CDR1 MDHEN and CDR2 SYDVKM. The CDR3: CASSLGVGPGSRNEQYF. CDR3 nucleotides: TGTGCCAGCAGTTTGGGGGTGGGGCCTGGCTCCAGGAACGAGCAGTACTTC. Complete variable domain (other parts from reference TRBV28 and TRBJ2-7): DVKVTQSSRYLVKRTGEKVFLECVQDMDHENMFWYRQDPGLGLRLIYFSYDVKMKEKGDIPEGYSVSREKKERFSLILESASTNQTSMYLCASSLGVGPGSRNEQYFGPGTRLTVT.

The chain couples TRBV7-7 to TRBJ2-7, with a possible D match to TRBD1 (6 bases). Germline assignment: CDR1 SSHAT and CDR2 FNYEAQ (reference sequence). There are 16 residues in the CDR3. Here the CDR3 reads CASSPGPRQASYEQYF. CDR3 bases: TGTGCTAGCTCACCCGGGCCGAGACAGGCTTCCTACGAGCAGTACTTC. The whole variable domain, remainder taken from reference TRBV7-7 and TRBJ2-7, is GAGVSQSPRYKVTKRGQDVTLRCDPISSHATLYWYQQALGQGPEFLTYFNYEAQPDKSGLPSDRFSAERPEGSISTLTIQRTEQRDSAMYRCASSPGPRQASYEQYFGPGTRLTVT.

This clone has just one count. The rearrangement uses TRBV19 and TRBJ1-4; TRBD1 matches at 7 bases. This CDR3 comprises 16 residues. V dropped 0 bases and J dropped 10; count of bases not matched to a gene: 11. Germline assignment: CDR1 LNHDA and CDR2 SQIVND (reference sequence). For the CDR3, the DNA is TGTGCCAGTAGTATAGAGCTGGGGGGACAGCCTGGAAAACTGTTTTTT. This codes for CASSIELGGQPGKLFF.

The chain is built from TRBV28 and TRBJ1-6; D ambiguous. The V end was cut by 1 base, the J end by 8 bases, with 9 bases between. Germline assignment: CDR1 MDHEN and CDR2 SYDVKM. The CDR3 consists of 14 residues. CDR3 sequence: CASSLSRSHSPLHF. The CDR3 DNA is TGTGCCAGCAGTTTATCCAGGAGCCATTCACCCCTCCACTTT.

The chain combines TRBV7-9 with TRBJ1-1; D uncertain. Between the trimmed V and J ends, which lost 3 bases and 3 bases, there was a span of 8 bases. Per the germline V gene, CDR1 is SEHNR and CDR2 is FQNEAQ (reference sequence). The CDR3 consists of 13 residues. The CDR3: CASSFRTYTEAFF. In DNA, the CDR3 is TGTGCCAGCAGCTTTCGCACATACACTGAAGCTTTCTTT.

The chain couples TRBV6-1 to TRBJ2-5, with no clear D. Trimming removed 0 bases from V and 3 bases from J, with 5 bases in between. The CDR3 covers 13 residues. Germline V gene lookup returns CDR1 MNHNS and CDR2 SASEGT. The CDR3: CASSEAAEETQYF. In nucleotides, the CDR3 is TGTGCCAGCAGTGAAGCGGCAGAAGAGACCCAGTACTTC.

The V and J genes are TRBV4-3 and TRBJ1-4; D gene unclear. The germline CDR1 and CDR2 sequences are LGHNA and YSLEER. The CDR3 length is 14 residues. V was clipped by 4 bases and J by 7 bases, with 13 bases between them. CDR3 in amino acids: CASSPPNRGEKLFF. CDR3 coding DNA: TGCGCCAGCAGCCCCCCTAACCGGGGTGAAAAACTGTTTTTT.

The CDR3 region is CASSPDTGTGGEGNQPQHF. CDR3 nucleotides: TGTGCCAGCTCACCGGATACCGGGACAGGGGGCGAGGGCAATCAGCCCCAGCATTTT. The rearrangement links TRBV18 to TRBJ1-5; 12 bases match TRBD1. The length of the CDR3 is 19 residues. With V trimmed by 3 bases and J by 2 bases, 11 bases remained unmatched. In germline, CDR1 is KGHSH, CDR2 LQKENI.

The V gene is TRBV5-6, the J gene TRBJ2-2; a possible D gene is TRBD1 (5 bases). The germline V gene encodes CDR1 SGHDT and CDR2 YYEEEE. V lost 6 bases and J 5 bases, leaving 14 bases between the germline ends. The CDR3 spans 14 residues. The CDR3 coding sequence is TGTGCCAGCAATCCCCAGGGCAGAACCGGGGAGCTGTTTTTT. Amino acids: CASNPQGRTGELFF.

This chain connects TRBV14 to TRBJ2-7, with D hard to call. The CDR3 runs 15 residues. CDR1 is SGHDN, CDR2 FVKESK, per germline. Trimming stripped 0 bases from V and 2 bases from J, with 11 bases between. The CDR3 loop is CASSQEQLPPYEQYF. The CDR3 nucleotides are TGTGCCAGCAGCCAAGAACAGCTACCCCCCTACGAGCAGTACTTC.

The chain has TRBV6-6 and TRBJ2-7, with D possibly TRBD2 on 6 matching bases. The CDR3 contains 15 residues. Looked up from germline, CDR1 is MNHNY and CDR2 is SVGAGI (reference sequence). The V end lost 0 bases, the J end lost 4 bases, and 13 bases lay between the germline ends. The DNA of the CDR3 is TGTGCCAGCAGTTACTCGCTGGCAGGGACTTACGAGCAGTACTTC. Translated, it gives CASSYSLAGTYEQYF.

The genes are TRBV6-2 or TRBV6-3 and TRBJ2-1; TRBD2 agrees at 7 bases. Germline loops: CDR1 MNHEY, CDR2 SVGEGT. After removal of 4 bases from V and 3 bases from J, the junction contained 3 bases not matched to a gene. The CDR3 is made up of 14 amino acids. The CDR3 bases are TGTGCCAGCAGTTCTCAGCGGGGCTACAATGAGCAGTTCTTC. This codes for CASSSQRGYNEQFF.

A few counts support this clone. This chain links TRBV3-1 (or the pseudogene TRBV3-2) with TRBJ1-3; D is ambiguous. This CDR3 is built from 16 residues. Germline V lookup: CDR1 LGHDT, CDR2 YNNKEL (reference sequence). Trimming left V 2 bases short and J 0 bases short, with 11 bases between. Written as DNA, the CDR3 is TGTGCCAGCAGCCAAAATACAGCGTCCTCTGGAAACACCATATATTTT. Translating gives CASSQNTASSGNTIYF.

The rearrangement uses TRBV7-2 and TRBJ1-1; possibly TRBD1 for D (6 bases). V lost 5 bases and J lost 11, with 18 bases in between. Germline V CDR1 and CDR2: SGHTA, FQGNSA. The CDR3 spans 13 residues. The CDR3 region is CASSVQGLSWAFF. CDR3 nucleotide sequence: TGTGCCAGCAGCGTACAGGGACTCTCATGGGCTTTCTTT.

The CDR3 reads CASSLATGTGNSPLHF. As DNA, the CDR3 is TGTGCCAGCAGCCTCGCAACCGGGACAGGGAATTCACCCCTCCACTTT. V usage is TRBV4-2 and J usage is TRBJ1-6, with 9 positions matching TRBD1. Looked up from germline, CDR1 is LGHNA and CDR2 is YNFKEQ. There are 16 residues in the CDR3. V was clipped by 4 bases and J by 7 bases; unmatched bases: 8.

The CDR3 loop is CASSVAGGLNTEAFF. CDR3 nucleotides: TGTGCCAGCAGCGTAGCCGGCGGATTGAACACTGAAGCTTTCTTT. J is TRBJ1-1 and V is TRBV9; no clear D gene. The germline CDR1 and CDR2 sequences are SGDLS and YYNGEE. V dropped 0 bases and J dropped 0 bases, with 9 bases sitting between them. The CDR3 loop spans 15 amino acids.

The gene calls are TRBV7-3 and TRBJ2-1; 7 bases line up with TRBD2. Germline V gene lookup returns CDR1 SGHTA and CDR2 FQGTGA. With 5 bases clipped from V and 6 bases from J, the junction kept 4 bases outside the gene matches. The CDR3 is made up of 13 amino acids. The DNA for the CDR3 is TGTGCCAGCAGCCTTAGCGGGCCCAATGAGCAGTTCTTC. This sequence encodes CASSLSGPNEQFF.

The chain employs TRBV6-5 and TRBJ2-7; possibly TRBD1 or TRBD2 for D (6 bases each). Germline V gives CDR1 MNHEY, CDR2 SVGAGI. This CDR3 is built from 14 residues. Trimming cost V 11 bases and J 5 bases, with 22 bases left between them. The CDR3 loop reads CACGLRGASDEQYF. The CDR3 DNA reads TGTGCCTGCGGGTTGAGGGGGGCAAGCGACGAGCAGTACTTC.

The V and J genes are TRBV11-3 and TRBJ2-1, with TRBD2 identical over 9 bases. There are 17 residues in the CDR3. V was pared by 4 bases and J by 3 bases, with 10 bases of the junction left unmatched. Per the germline V gene, CDR1 is SGHNT and CDR2 is YENEEA. CDR3 sequence: CASSSVGSGSIYNEQFF. In nucleotides, the CDR3 is TGTGCCAGCAGCTCCGTGGGTAGCGGGAGCATCTACAATGAGCAGTTCTTC.

This clone was observed a few times. The rearrangement links TRBV19 to TRBJ1-1, with a possible D match to TRBD1 (5 bases). Trimming stripped 3 bases from V and 0 bases from J, with 11 bases between. Per germline, CDR1 LNHDA and CDR2 SQIVND (reference sequence). The CDR3 is 15 amino acids. The chain's CDR3 is CASSIRQTLNTEAFF. The CDR3 DNA sequence: TGTGCCAGTAGTATCAGACAGACCTTGAACACTGAAGCTTTCTTT.

CDR3 sequence reads: CASSLATGGLEETQYF. The CDR3 bases are TGTGCCAGCAGCTTGGCCACAGGGGGTTTAGAAGAGACCCAGTACTTC. This chain links TRBV5-4 with TRBJ2-5, with 8 bases that match TRBD1. V gave up 0 bases and J gave up 3 bases; unmatched junction bases: 7. This CDR3 has 16 residues. Per the germline V gene, CDR1 is SGHNT and CDR2 is YYREEE (reference sequence).

The genes are TRBV2 and TRBJ1-5; D ambiguous. The length of the CDR3 is 14 residues. Germline CDR1 is SNHLY and CDR2 is FYNNEI. Trimming stripped 1 base from V and 6 bases from J, with 10 bases between. In DNA form, the CDR3 reads TGTGCCAGCAGTGAAGAGCAGGCGCTTCAGCCCCAGCATTTT. Amino acids: CASSEEQALQPQHF.

This clone was picked up one time. The V call is TRBV4-1, the J call TRBJ1-3; tentatively, D is TRBD1 (5 bases). The V and J ends lost 1 base and 4 bases respectively, with 14 bases between them. CDR1 is MGHRA, CDR2 YSYEKL, per germline. The CDR3 loop spans 16 amino acids. The CDR3 region has the DNA TGCGCCAGCAGCCAAGTAGCAGGGACCCCAGGAAACACCATATATTTT. Residues: CASSQVAGTPGNTIYF.

The chain uses TRBV9 and TRBJ2-2; weak D call: TRBD2 (5 bases). This CDR3 is 14 amino acids long. Germline V gene sequence: CDR1 SGDLS, CDR2 YYNGEE. Between the trimmed V and J ends, which lost 5 bases and 7 bases, there was a span of 15 bases. CDR3 amino acids: CASSLGLGDGELFF. The DNA of the CDR3 is TGTGCCAGCAGTCTGGGTTTGGGAGACGGGGAGCTGTTTTTT.

This chain joins TRBV10-3 and TRBJ1-5, with a weak D call TRBD1 (6 bases). The germline V gene has CDR1 ENHRY and CDR2 SYGVKD. This CDR3 spans 19 amino acids. Trimming stripped 0 bases from V and 2 bases from J, with 20 bases between. The CDR3 region has the DNA TGTGCCATCAGTGAGTCGGGGGCCTTACTACCGAGGGGCAATCAGCCCCAGCATTTT. Its protein is CAISESGALLPRGNQPQHF.